The 19 T cell receptor beta chains below were found in one sample sequenced in a study of T-cell memory formation after mild COVID-19. MiXCR, run by TCRdb on the 5' RACE reads, gives a single entry per CDR3 protein. The sample contains approximately 100,000 distinct CDR3 sequences, roughly 10% of which appear only once. Sequencing used PBMCs or a T cell subset sorted from them (not recorded which). Every receptor here comes from a man between 18 and 29 years old who had mild COVID-19 (a few samples of this study predate the infection). Cell type and time point are not known.

This sequence joins TRBV20-1 and TRBJ2-7, with 8 bases lining up with TRBD1. J lost 3 bases, V lost 6 bases, and 10 bases had no gene match. This CDR3 has 14 amino acids. Per the germline V gene, CDR1 is DFQATT and CDR2 is SNEGSKA (reference sequence). The CDR3 DNA follows: TGCAGTGCCACGACAGGGGCAGGTCTCTACGAGCAGTACTTC. Translating it yields CSATTGAGLYEQYF.

This clonotype was recorded many times. The gene calls are TRBV13 and TRBJ2-3; no firm D call. The CDR3 length is 13 residues. V was trimmed by 3 bases and J by 2 bases, leaving 6 bases between them. Germline CDR1 PRHDT, CDR2 FYEKMQ (reference sequence). This CDR3 reads CASSLGHTDTQYF. Here the CDR3 DNA reads TGTGCCAGCAGCTTGGGCCACACAGATACGCAGTATTTT.

The chain employs TRBV6-1 and TRBJ1-2; tentative D call: TRBD1 (5 bases). V was cut by 3 bases and J by 8 bases, with 13 bases left in between. This CDR3 has 13 residues. The germline gives CDR1 MNHNS, CDR2 SASEGT. CDR3 loop: CASSDWGEGGYTF. CDR3 nucleotide sequence: TGTGCCAGCAGTGATTGGGGGGAAGGCGGCTACACCTTC.

This clonotype was picked up many times. This chain links TRBV3-1 with TRBJ2-1, with D tentatively TRBD2 (5 bases). Trimming removed 0 bases at V and 3 bases at J, with 15 bases between. This CDR3 contains 17 residues. The germline CDR1 and CDR2 sequences are LGHDT and YNNKEL (reference sequence). CDR3 bases: TGTGCCAGCAGCCAAGATAGGAGCGGTCCAATCTACAATGAGCAGTTCTTC. Its translation is CASSQDRSGPIYNEQFF.

The chain has TRBV7-9 and TRBJ1-4, with D perhaps matching TRBD1 (5 bases). The CDR3 extends over 15 amino acids. Trimming shortened V by 5 bases and J by 6 bases, and 16 bases separated the two germline ends. CDR1 is SEHNR, CDR2 FQNEAQ, per germline (reference sequence). In DNA form, the CDR3 reads TGTGCCAGCAGCATGGGCTCTCCGGGGGATGAAAAACTGTTTTTT. Amino acids: CASSMGSPGDEKLFF.

This CDR3 is CASSRSGQPYEQYF. For the CDR3, the DNA is TGCGCCAGCAGTAGGTCGGGACAGCCCTACGAGCAGTACTTC. J is TRBJ2-7 and V is TRBV10-2; 7 bases are a match to TRBD1. CDR3 length equals 14 residues. V lost 5 bases to trimming and J lost 2 bases; unmatched junction nucleotides: 6. CDR1 is WSHSY and CDR2 is SAAADI in the germline V gene.

This clonotype has only a few counts. This chain links TRBV7-2 with TRBJ2-5, with TRBD2 identical over 8 bases. CDR3 length equals 15 residues. The germline gives CDR1 SGHTA, CDR2 FQGNSA. Trimming cost V 8 bases and J 5 bases; bases outside gene matches: 13. The CDR3 is CASAPSGGMGETQYF. In nucleotides, the CDR3 is TGTGCCAGCGCCCCCAGCGGGGGTATGGGGGAGACCCAGTACTTC.

The chain couples TRBV6-6 to TRBJ2-5; D might be TRBD2 (5 bases). This CDR3 is built from 14 residues. Trimming shortened V by 2 bases and J by 4 bases, and 11 bases separated the two germline ends. The germline gives CDR1 MNHNY, CDR2 SVGAGI (reference sequence). The CDR3 here is CASSYPRGSETQYF. CDR3 DNA sequence: TGTGCCAGCAGTTACCCTCGGGGTTCAGAGACCCAGTACTTC.

This clonotype was seen at least ten times. The rearrangement uses TRBV4-1 and TRBJ2-1, with 11 bases aligning to TRBD2. In germline, CDR1 is MGHRA, CDR2 YSYEKL. The CDR3 runs 17 residues. The V gene end was trimmed by 0 bases and the J gene end by 4 bases; junction bases not matched to a gene: 5. The CDR3 reads CASSQDIPSGGYNEQFF. CDR3 nucleotides: TGCGCCAGCAGCCAAGATATCCCTAGCGGGGGGTACAATGAGCAGTTCTTC.

CDR3 nucleotide sequence: TGTGCCAGCAGCTTTTCGACCGTCTATGGCTACACCTTC. This sequence encodes CASSFSTVYGYTF. This sequence joins TRBV12-3 or TRBV12-4 and TRBJ1-2; D gene uncertain. V lost 6 bases and J 4 bases, leaving 12 bases between the germline ends. The CDR3 is 13 residues long.

The sample holds a few counts of this clonotype. V is TRBV4-3 and J is TRBJ2-2, with TRBD2 matching over 10 bases. V shed 4 bases, J shed 5 bases, and the junction held 4 bases outside the gene matches. The germline gives CDR1 LGHNA, CDR2 YSLEER. The CDR3 runs to 15 residues. Written as DNA, the CDR3 is TGCGCCAGCAGCCCCCAGCGGGGGGGAACCGGGGAGCTGTTTTTT. It yields the protein CASSPQRGGTGELFF.

This rearrangement joins TRBV6-2 or TRBV6-3 to TRBJ1-2; 8 nucleotides agree with TRBD1. The junction had 6 bases not matched to a gene; V was cut back by 5 bases and J by 7 bases. Germline V CDR1 and CDR2: MNHEY, SVGEGT. CDR3 length equals 13 residues. The CDR3 here is CASSQDRGGGYTF. The CDR3 DNA sequence: TGTGCCAGCAGTCAAGACAGGGGCGGTGGCTACACCTTC.

This clonotype showed up just a few times. The CDR3 loop is CASSRIPETGNFYNEQFF. CDR3 in DNA: TGTGCCAGCAGCCGTATACCGGAGACGGGGAACTTCTACAATGAGCAGTTCTTC. This chain connects TRBV11-3 to TRBJ2-1, with a tentative D call TRBD2 (5 bases). The CDR3 contains 18 residues. V lost 5 bases and J 3 bases, leaving 23 bases between the germline ends. The germline CDR1 and CDR2 sequences are SGHNT and YENEEA.

This clonotype was observed a handful of times. The rearrangement links TRBV13 to TRBJ2-7; 9 nucleotides match TRBD2. The CDR3 has 15 amino acids. J was trimmed by 1 base and V by 5 bases; bases with no gene match: 6. Germline CDR1 PRHDT, CDR2 FYEKMQ (reference sequence). The CDR3 is CASSQLAGESYEQYF. CDR3 DNA sequence: TGTGCCAGCAGCCAATTAGCGGGGGAGTCCTACGAGCAGTACTTC. The whole variable domain, remainder taken from reference TRBV13 and TRBJ2-7, is AAGVIQSPRHLIKEKRETATLKCYPIPRHDTVYWYQQGPGQDPQFLISFYEKMQSDKGSIPDRFSAQQFSDYHSELNMSSLELGDSALYFCASSQLAGESYEQYFGPGTRLTVT.

J is TRBJ2-6 and V is TRBV4-3; D is ambiguous. V was pared by 2 bases and J by 0 bases, with 5 bases between. The germline CDR1 and CDR2 sequences are LGHNA and YSLEER. The CDR3 sequence is 15 residues long. The DNA of the CDR3 is TGCGCCAGCAGCCAATCTTCCTCTGGGGCCAACGTCCTGACTTTC. This translates into CASSQSSSGANVLTF.

The gene calls are TRBV12-3 or TRBV12-4 and TRBJ2-1; 11 positions agree with TRBD1. The CDR3 is 15 amino acids. J gave up 4 bases and V 6 bases, and 5 bases lay outside the gene matches. The CDR3 nucleotides read TGTGCCAGCAGCCATGGACAGGGGGCTTACAATGAGCAGTTCTTC. This codes for CASSHGQGAYNEQFF.

Comment on this clonotype: It is unclear where the CDR3 begins or ends on the DNA, so no DNA is shown, and the CDR3 is as TCRdb lists it. V gene TRBV12-3 or TRBV12-4 combines with J gene TRBJ1-3. The CDR3 extends over 14 residues, inclusive of both ends. This chain's CDR3 is CASSSSGSGNTIYF.

This sequence joins TRBV4-2 and TRBJ1-4; 8 bases agree with TRBD1. Germline V CDR1 and CDR2: LGHNA, YNFKEQ. J was trimmed by 4 bases and V by 3 bases; bases with no gene match: 7. The CDR3 extends over 16 amino acids. CDR3 sequence: CASSQADRGINEKLFF. The CDR3 DNA reads TGTGCCAGCAGCCAGGCCGACAGGGGAATTAATGAAAAACTGTTTTTT.

V and J are TRBV29-1 and TRBJ1-1, with 7 bases fitting TRBD1. The V and J ends lost 2 bases and 4 bases, in that order; junction bases with no gene match: 4. The CDR3 covers 13 residues. CDR1 and CDR2 (germline): SQVTM, ANQGSEA. CDR3 bases: TGCAGCGTTGAAAAGGGGGCGACCACTGAAGCTTTCTTT. Its translation: CSVEKGATTEAFF. The variable domain in full, with the rest retrieved from reference TRBV29-1 and TRBJ1-1, is SAVISQKPSRDICQRGTSLTIQCQVDSQVTMMFWYRQQPGQSLTLIATANQGSEATYESGFVIDKFPISRPNLTFSTLTVSNMSPEDSSIYLCSVEKGATTEAFFGQGTRLTVV.